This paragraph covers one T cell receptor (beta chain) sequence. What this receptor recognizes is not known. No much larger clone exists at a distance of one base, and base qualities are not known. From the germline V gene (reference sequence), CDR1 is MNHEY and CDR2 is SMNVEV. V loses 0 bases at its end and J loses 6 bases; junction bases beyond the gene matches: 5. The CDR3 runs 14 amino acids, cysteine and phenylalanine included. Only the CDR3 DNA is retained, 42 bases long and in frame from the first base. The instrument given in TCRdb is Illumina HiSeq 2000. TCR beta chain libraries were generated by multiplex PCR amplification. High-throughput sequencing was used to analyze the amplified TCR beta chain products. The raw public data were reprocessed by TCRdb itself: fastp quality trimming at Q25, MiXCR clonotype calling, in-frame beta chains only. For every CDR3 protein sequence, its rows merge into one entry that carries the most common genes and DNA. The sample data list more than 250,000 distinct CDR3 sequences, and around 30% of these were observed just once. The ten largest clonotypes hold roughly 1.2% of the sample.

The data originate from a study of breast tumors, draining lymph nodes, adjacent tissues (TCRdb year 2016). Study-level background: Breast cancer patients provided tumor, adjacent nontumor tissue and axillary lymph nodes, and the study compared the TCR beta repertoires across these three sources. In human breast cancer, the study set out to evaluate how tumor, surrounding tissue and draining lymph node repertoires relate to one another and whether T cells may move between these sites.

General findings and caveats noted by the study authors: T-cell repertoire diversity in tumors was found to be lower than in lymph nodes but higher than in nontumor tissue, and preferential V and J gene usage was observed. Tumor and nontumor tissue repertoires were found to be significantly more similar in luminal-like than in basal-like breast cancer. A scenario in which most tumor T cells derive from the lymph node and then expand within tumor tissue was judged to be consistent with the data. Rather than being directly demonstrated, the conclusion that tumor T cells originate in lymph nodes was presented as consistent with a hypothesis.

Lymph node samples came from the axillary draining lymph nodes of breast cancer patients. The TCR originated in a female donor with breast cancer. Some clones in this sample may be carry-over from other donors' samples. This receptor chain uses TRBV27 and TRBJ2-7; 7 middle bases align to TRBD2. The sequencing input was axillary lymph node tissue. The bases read TGTGCCAGCAGTTTATCGCGCGGGAGAGCCGAGCAGTACTTC. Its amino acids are CASSLSRGRAEQYF.